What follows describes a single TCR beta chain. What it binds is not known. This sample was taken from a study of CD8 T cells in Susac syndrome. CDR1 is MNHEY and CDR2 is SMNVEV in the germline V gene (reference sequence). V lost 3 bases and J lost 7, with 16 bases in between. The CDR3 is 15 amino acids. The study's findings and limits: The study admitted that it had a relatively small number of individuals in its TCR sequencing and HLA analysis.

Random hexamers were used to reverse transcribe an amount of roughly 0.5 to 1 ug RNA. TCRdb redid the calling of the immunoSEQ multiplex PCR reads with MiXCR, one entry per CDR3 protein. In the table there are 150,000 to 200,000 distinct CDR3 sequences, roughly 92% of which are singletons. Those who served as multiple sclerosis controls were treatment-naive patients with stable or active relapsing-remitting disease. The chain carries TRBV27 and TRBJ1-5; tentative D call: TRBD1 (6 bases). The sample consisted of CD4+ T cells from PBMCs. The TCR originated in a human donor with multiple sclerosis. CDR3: CASSFRAGDRQPQHF. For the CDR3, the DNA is TGTGCCAGCAGTTTCCGGGCAGGGGATCGGCAGCCCCAGCATTTT.